Sequencing of this TCR beta chain was carried out in a study of CD8+ T cells in alopecia areata. Findings and caveats of the study: Alphabeta T cells residing in normal skin are also sequenced in scalp samples. Compared with normal scalp, lesional scalp had higher clonality and more expanded CD8+ clones.

cDNA serving as the sequencing template came from extracted, reverse transcribed RNA. Clones were read by immunoSEQ multiplex PCR, and TCRdb kept only the in-frame ones, dropping some. The repertoire holds 160,000 or so clones, approximately 53% seen once, with just under 20% in the top ten. CDR3 length equals 16 residues. Germline V gives CDR1 SQVTM, CDR2 ANQGSEA. The V gene lost 4 bases and the J gene lost 0 bases, with 18 bases spanning the gap. Researchers picked out CD4+ and CD8+ T cells from PBMCs by sorting. Notes on this clone: What it binds is not known.

Material: CD8+ T cells sorted from blood, obtained at week 0. The gene calls are TRBV29-1 and TRBJ1-2; possible D gene TRBD1, 6 bases. This sequence was found in a human donor with alopecia areata. CDR3: CSVVLGQGHTNYGYTF. CDR3 DNA: TGCAGCGTTGTCTTAGGGCAGGGACACACTAACTATGGCTACACCTTC.